The rows below give T cell receptor beta chains drawn from one sample of a study of post-analysis software for immune sequencing data. MiXCR, run by TCRdb on the PCR reads, gives a single entry per CDR3 protein. The sample has fewer than 700,000 distinct CDR3 sequences; roughly 47% are singletons. The sequencing input was blood. The receptor set was obtained from a girl under 18 with multiple sclerosis. The CDR3 runs from the conserved cysteine through the conserved F or W. D genes are given only for firm matches. The size field is filled for only some rows; it gives once, few, many or a size class.

v_call	d_call	j_call	clone_size	cdr3_aa	cdr3_nt
TRBV28	.	TRBJ1-2	.	CASSPSDSGGYTF	TGTGCCAGCAGTCCTTCAGACAGTGGCGGCTACACCTTC
TRBV20-1	TRBD1	TRBJ2-7	few	CSARVSGQTYEQYF	TGCAGTGCTAGAGTATCGGGACAGACCTACGAGCAGTACTTC
TRBV24-1	.	TRBJ2-4	.	CATTDYPSEKNPPRVILSKNIQYF	TGTGCCACCACCGATTACCCTAGCGAAAAGAACCCACCCCGGGTAATATTGTCAAAAAACATTCAGTACTTC
TRBV6-6	TRBD1	TRBJ1-4	.	CASSRRDRDEKLFF	TGTGCCAGCAGTCGCCGGGACAGGGATGAAAAACTGTTTTTT
TRBV5-1	TRBD1	TRBJ1-4	few	CASSPEPTGGGTNEKLFF	TGCGCCAGCAGCCCGGAGCCGACAGGGGGAGGAACTAATGAAAAACTGTTTTTT
TRBV4-1	TRBD2	TRBJ2-7	.	CASSRAGLASYEQYF	TGCGCCAGCAGCCGAGCGGGACTAGCCTCCTACGAGCAGTACTTC
TRBV24-1	TRBD1	TRBJ2-7	few	CATSPGTGLSGEQYF	TGTGCCACCAGCCCAGGGACAGGGCTTTCGGGCGAGCAGTACTTC
TRBV5-1	TRBD2	TRBJ2-1	.	CASSGGGRSSYNEQFF	TGCGCCAGCAGCGGGGGGGGACGCAGCTCCTACAATGAGCAGTTCTTC
TRBV5-1	.	TRBJ2-1	.	CASSVSDEQFF	TGCGCCAGCAGCGTGTCCGATGAGCAGTTCTTC
TRBV7-2	.	TRBJ2-4	.	CASSLLGGQQYF	TGTGCCAGCAGCTTACTCGGGGGACAGCAGTACTTC
TRBV5-5	TRBD1	TRBJ2-7	.	CASSAETGRNWYEQYF	TGTGCCAGCAGCGCCGAGACAGGGAGAAACTGGTACGAGCAGTACTTC
TRBV6-1	TRBD1	TRBJ2-2	.	CASSAGGAVAGELFF	TGTGCCAGCAGTGCAGGGGGCGCGGTGGCCGGGGAGCTGTTTTTT
TRBV29-1	TRBD1	TRBJ2-1	.	CSARLGDRVRGWFF	TGCAGCGCCCGACTAGGGGACAGGGTGAGAGGCTGGTTCTTC
TRBV7-8	.	TRBJ2-5	.	CASSAGTTVGETQYF	TGTGCCAGCAGCGCCGGGACAACCGTAGGAGAGACCCAGTACTTC
TRBV20-1	TRBD1	TRBJ1-2	few	CSARVRGQNYGYTF	TGCAGTGCTAGAGTGAGGGGACAGAACTATGGCTACACCTTC
TRBV29-1	TRBD1	TRBJ1-5	.	CSVLQGGSNQPQHF	TGCAGCGTTCTACAGGGGGGGAGCAATCAGCCCCAGCATTTT
TRBV20-1	TRBD2	TRBJ2-4	once	CSARSGLAGLAKNIQYF	TGCAGTGCTAGATCCGGACTAGCGGGCTTAGCCAAAAACATTCAGTACTTC
TRBV5-1	TRBD1	TRBJ2-6	few	CASSLVSRTGGAAGANVLTF	TGCGCCAGCAGCTTGGTCTCGAGGACAGGGGGAGCAGCTGGGGCCAACGTCCTGACTTTC
TRBV12-3/TRBV12-4	.	TRBJ1-2	.	CASSFGHRYGYTF	TGTGCCAGCAGTTTCGGGCACCGCTATGGCTACACCTTC
TRBV5-1	.	TRBJ2-3	few	CASSLGGTNTDTQYF	TGCGCCAGCAGCTTGGGGGGGACCAACACAGATACGCAGTATTTT
TRBV14	.	TRBJ2-5	many	CASSKLTQETQYF	TGTGCCAGCAGCAAACTTACCCAAGAGACCCAGTACTTC
TRBV15	.	TRBJ1-1	once	CATSRDSEAFF	TGTGCCACCAGCAGAGACAGTGAAGCTTTCTTT
TRBV7-9	TRBD1	TRBJ2-2	.	CASSLRGPGTGELFF	TGTGCCAGCAGCTTAAGGGGGCCGGGTACCGGGGAGCTGTTTTTT
TRBV5-1	TRBD1	TRBJ1-1	.	CASSLPGGSTEAFF	TGCGCCAGCAGCTTGCCAGGGGGCTCGACTGAAGCTTTCTTT
TRBV20-1	.	TRBJ2-3	.	CSARGTLATDTQYF	TGCAGTGCTAGAGGGACTCTGGCCACAGATACGCAGTATTTT
TRBV25-1	.	TRBJ2-3	.	CASSEGLVGPATDTQYF	TGTGCCAGCAGTGAGGGGTTGGTGGGGCCAGCCACAGATACGCAGTATTTT
TRBV3-1	.	TRBJ1-1	.	CASSPLLDILNTEAFF	TGTGCCAGCAGCCCTCTTCTCGACATCCTGAACACTGAAGCTTTCTTT
TRBV10-3	.	TRBJ1-2	.	CAISESEGGDGYTF	TGTGCCATCAGTGAGTCAGAGGGCGGGGATGGCTACACCTTC
TRBV5-1	.	TRBJ1-5	.	CASSLEINQPQHF	TGCGCCAGCAGCTTGGAGATCAATCAGCCCCAGCATTTT
TRBV5-6	.	TRBJ1-2	.	CASSLQSSPYGYTF	TGTGCCAGCAGCTTGCAGTCCTCTCCCTATGGCTACACCTTC
TRBV7-2	.	TRBJ2-6	.	CASSLVVLSGANVLTF	TGTGCCAGCAGCTTAGTAGTACTCTCTGGGGCCAACGTCCTGACTTTC
TRBV6-6	.	TRBJ1-2	.	CASRFFQAGYGYTF	TGTGCCAGCAGATTCTTCCAGGCGGGCTATGGCTACACCTTC
TRBV12-3/TRBV12-4	TRBD1	TRBJ2-1	.	CASKGDSFNEQFF	TGTGCCAGCAAGGGGGACAGCTTCAATGAGCAGTTCTTC
TRBV20-1	.	TRBJ2-3	.	CSARRVVGTDTQYF	TGCAGTGCTAGACGGGTGGTCGGCACAGATACGCAGTATTTT
TRBV5-6	.	TRBJ2-7	.	CASSSSPGQNYEQYF	TGTGCCAGCAGCTCCAGCCCCGGGCAGAACTACGAGCAGTACTTC
TRBV7-2	.	TRBJ2-3	few	CASSEPGDWDIRTDTQYF	TGTGCCAGCAGCGAGCCCGGGGATTGGGATATTAGGACAGATACGCAGTATTTT
TRBV4-1	TRBD1	TRBJ1-1	.	CASSPPRGLDTEAFF	TGCGCCAGCAGCCCGCCCAGGGGGCTCGACACTGAAGCTTTCTTT
TRBV12-3/TRBV12-4	.	TRBJ2-2	.	CASSFLRGTGELFF	TGTGCCAGCAGTTTCCTCCGGGGTACCGGGGAGCTGTTTTTT
TRBV12-3/TRBV12-4	TRBD2	TRBJ2-4	.	CASSLTGGPNLNIQYF	TGTGCCAGCAGTTTAACGGGAGGGCCTAACCTAAACATTCAGTACTTC
TRBV12-3/TRBV12-4	.	TRBJ2-3	.	CASIKGVLRTDTQYF	TGTGCCAGCATTAAGGGGGTATTGAGGACAGATACGCAGTATTTT
TRBV9	TRBD2	TRBJ2-3	few	CASSAGTSGVRDTQYF	TGTGCCAGCAGCGCGGGGACTAGCGGGGTTAGAGATACGCAGTATTTT
TRBV20-1	TRBD2	TRBJ2-5	.	CSAPGLAGGWETQYF	TGCAGTGCTCCGGGACTAGCGGGAGGATGGGAGACCCAGTACTTC
TRBV3-1	.	TRBJ1-2	few	CASSQSPAYGYTF	TGTGCCAGCAGCCAATCTCCAGCGTATGGCTACACCTTC
TRBV4-2	.	TRBJ1-2	few	CASSQDGSGTYGYTF	TGTGCCAGCAGCCAAGATGGATCGGGGACCTATGGCTACACCTTC
TRBV10-2	.	TRBJ2-7	.	CASSDLGRHYEQYF	TGCGCCAGCAGTGACTTAGGACGGCACTACGAGCAGTACTTC
TRBV7-9	TRBD2	TRBJ2-1	.	CAGSPARGRAREQFF	TGTGCCGGCAGCCCTGCTCGCGGGAGGGCCCGTGAGCAGTTCTTC
TRBV24-1	.	TRBJ2-7	few	CATSDFGRSSYEQYF	TGTGCCACCAGTGACTTCGGTCGCAGCTCCTACGAGCAGTACTTC